The clone carrying this T cell receptor beta chain was detected only once. The V and J ends lost 4 bases and 3 bases respectively, with 13 bases between them. Germline CDR1 and CDR2: MNHEY and SMNVEV (reference sequence). The CDR3 is 14 residues long. This record comes from a study of blood T cell repertoires in COVID-19. Study at large: Spain, Italy and the United States supplied samples that represented acute and convalescent COVID-19. Sources were T cells, B-cell-depleted T cells, or PBMCs; the material itself was cDNA or gDNA.

The assay was immunoSEQ multiplex PCR, and TCRdb's table has in-frame clones only and misses some. The sample shows some 40,000 clones, approximately 80% of them seen only once. The source material was peripheral blood. This clonotype was obtained from a human donor in a cohort sampled during active COVID-19. V usage is TRBV27 and J usage is TRBJ2-7; D remains unclear. CDR3 residues: CASSSYSTVYEQYF. CDR3 sequence (DNA): TGTGCCAGCAGTTCCTACTCGACTGTCTACGAGCAGTACTTC.